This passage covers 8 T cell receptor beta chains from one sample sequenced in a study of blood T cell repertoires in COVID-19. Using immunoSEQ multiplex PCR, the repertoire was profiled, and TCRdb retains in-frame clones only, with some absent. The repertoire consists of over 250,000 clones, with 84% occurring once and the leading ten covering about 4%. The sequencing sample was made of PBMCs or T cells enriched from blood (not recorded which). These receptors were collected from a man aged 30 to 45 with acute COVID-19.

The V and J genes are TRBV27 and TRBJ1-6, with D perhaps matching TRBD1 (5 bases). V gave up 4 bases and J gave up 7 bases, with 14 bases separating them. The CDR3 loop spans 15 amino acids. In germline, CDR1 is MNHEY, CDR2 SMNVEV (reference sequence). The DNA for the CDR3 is TGTGCCAGCAGTTCTGGGGCCGGTGGCAATTCACCCCTCCACTTT. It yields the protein CASSSGAGGNSPLHF.

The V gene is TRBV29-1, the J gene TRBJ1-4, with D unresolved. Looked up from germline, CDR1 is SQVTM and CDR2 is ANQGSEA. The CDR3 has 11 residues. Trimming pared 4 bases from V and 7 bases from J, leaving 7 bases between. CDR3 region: CSVVTGEKLFF. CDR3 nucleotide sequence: TGCAGCGTTGTCACGGGTGAAAAACTGTTTTTT.

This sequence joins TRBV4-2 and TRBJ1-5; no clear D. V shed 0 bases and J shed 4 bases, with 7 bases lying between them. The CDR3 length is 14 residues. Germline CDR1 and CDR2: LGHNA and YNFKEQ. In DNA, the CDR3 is TGTGCCAGCAGCCAAGATGTCGGGAATCAGCCCCAGCATTTT. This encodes CASSQDVGNQPQHF.

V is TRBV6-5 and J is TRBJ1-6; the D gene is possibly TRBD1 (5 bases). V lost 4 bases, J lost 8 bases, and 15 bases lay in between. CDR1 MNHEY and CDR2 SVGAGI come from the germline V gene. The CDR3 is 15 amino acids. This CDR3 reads CASSWWGRMHSPLHF. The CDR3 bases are TGTGCCAGCAGTTGGTGGGGGAGGATGCATTCACCCCTCCACTTT.

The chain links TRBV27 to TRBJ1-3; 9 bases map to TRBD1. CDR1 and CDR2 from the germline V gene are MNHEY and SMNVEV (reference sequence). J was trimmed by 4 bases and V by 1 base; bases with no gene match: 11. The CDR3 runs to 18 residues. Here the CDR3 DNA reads TGTGCCAGCAGTTTATATAGCGGGACAGGGTCAGCCGGAAACACCATATATTTT. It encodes CASSLYSGTGSAGNTIYF.

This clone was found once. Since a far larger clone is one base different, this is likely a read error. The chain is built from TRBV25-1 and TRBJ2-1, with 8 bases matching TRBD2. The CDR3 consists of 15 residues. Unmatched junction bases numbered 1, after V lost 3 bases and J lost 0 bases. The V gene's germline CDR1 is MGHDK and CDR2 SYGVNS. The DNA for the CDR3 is TGTGCCAGCAGTGACACTAGCGGCTCCTACAATGAGCAGTTCTTC. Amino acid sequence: CASSDTSGSYNEQFF.

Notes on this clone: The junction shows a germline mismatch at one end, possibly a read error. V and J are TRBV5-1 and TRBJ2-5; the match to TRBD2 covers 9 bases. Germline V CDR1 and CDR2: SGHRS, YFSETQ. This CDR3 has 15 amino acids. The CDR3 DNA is TGTGCCAGCAGCCTTAGCGGGAGTAGTAGAGAGACCCAGTACTTC. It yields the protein CASSLSGSSRETQYF.

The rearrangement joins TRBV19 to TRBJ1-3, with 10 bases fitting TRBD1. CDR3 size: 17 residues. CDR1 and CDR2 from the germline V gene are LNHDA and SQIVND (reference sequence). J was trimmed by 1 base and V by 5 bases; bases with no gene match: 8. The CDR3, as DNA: TGTGCCAGTAGTCCCGACAGGGGGCTTCATTCTGGAAACACCATATATTTT. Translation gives CASSPDRGLHSGNTIYF.